This T cell receptor (beta chain) originates from a study of shared clonotypes between healthy human individuals (dated by TCRdb to about 2020). Turning to the overall study: A couple of women and a few men aged 18 to 49 years were included in the cohort. Libraries were prepared and TCR repertoires were sequenced by different laboratories using diverse techniques, in order to increase sequencing depth and limit assay-specific biases. For each donor, CD4 naive and CD4 memory were each run on three plates, CD8 naive on two plates, and CD8 memory on one plate. To estimate repertoire size and how much clonotypes are shared between individuals, the study performed deep sequencing of blood TCR repertoires from a handful of healthy adults. Each donor's leukapheresis produced roughly between roughly 0.85 and 10 billion PBMCs.

With respect to this clone: Its antigen is currently not known. One base away there is no much larger clone; base qualities are not given. This same CDR3 is encoded by further DNA sequences in the sample.

The paper as a whole reports these results and caveats: When a few donors were compared, the shared fraction of clonotypes was about 5% for naive CD4, around 3.6% for naive CD8, more than 2% for memory CD4, and roughly 0.43% for memory CD8. Only blood was sampled, and tissue TCR repertoires likely differ from those in blood. Pairwise subsampling led to the expectation that sequencing depth would affect the degree of clonotype sharing among donors. Rarefaction of sorted-subset datasets indicated incomplete sequencing despite the large sequencing depth. Naive subsets generally had larger estimated clonotype richness than memory subsets did. Because the study included only a small number of donors, the genetic and exposure-history diversity represented was limited. Compared with non-shared clonotypes, clonotypes shared by all four sorted-subset donors had higher generation probabilities.

CD8 naive samples were obtained by positive selection for CCR7 among CD45RO-negative cells, yielding a CD45RA+CCR7+ population from which TemRA cells were excluded. The donors were healthy, HIV-negative adults who had no recently reported acute infections or vaccinations. Only Caucasian adults living in Nashville, Tennessee, USA were represented among the donors. Blood was collected by leukapheresis, and PBMCs were isolated by Ficoll-Histopaque density gradient centrifugation and then cryopreserved in liquid nitrogen vapor phase. Purity and quantity of every magnetically sorted T cell population were checked by analytical flow cytometry. Genomic DNA was isolated from each sorted fraction and quantified by UV absorbance on a Nanodrop 2000c. Using the deep immunoSEQ assay, multiplex PCR amplified TCR CDR3 regions from genomic DNA. Extracted genomic DNA from each cell subset was distributed evenly across all wells of several immunoSEQ 96-well plates, and each plate was treated as a replicate. Each replicate PCR for sorted subsets received roughly 200 ng genomic DNA, equal to tens of thousands of T cell genomes. Purified libraries were measured with a Qubit 3.0 fluorometer, size-checked on a Bioanalyzer 2100, and measured again with the KAPA Library Quantification kit. A separate single-read 150-cycle Illumina NextSeq 550 flow cell was used to sequence each immunoSEQ 96-well plate. Turning to the authors' computational methods: Because only junctional sequences without quality scores were contained in the immunoSEQ output, filtering matching that applied to full-length reads could not be performed. To assign V/J genes and CDR3, sequences were annotated against IMGT germline references using PyIR, a Python wrapper for IgBLAST v1.9. Reads with weak V/J assignments (E-value above 1e-6), missing CDR3, stop codons, out-of-frame junctions, or ambiguous translated residues were removed. V3J clonotypes were defined as sequences sharing the same inferred V gene, J gene, and CDR3 amino acid sequence. To compute the percentage overlap between repertoires, the number of shared unique clonotypes was divided by the size of the smaller repertoire. Three approaches were used to assess repertoire richness: RTK rarefaction, the Chao1 estimator, and Recon v2.1 estimates of unobserved clonotypes. Generation probabilities were computed with OLGA for all TCRbeta clonotypes obtained by the gDNA method from several donors. As stored in TCRdb, this immuneACCESS dataset retains in-frame rearrangements with V and J assigned. A fraction of the clones does not appear; measured against another copy, unresolved V genes explain less than half of the discrepancy, and the remainder lacks a known reason. V, J and clone size reflect that table, while D and trimming were determined from the DNA. The sample includes under 2,000,000 clones, with approximately 94% observed a single time. The biggest ten clones account for 1% to 1.5% of the sample.

V is pared back by 3 bases and J by 5 bases, with 8 bases lying between the germline termini. CDR1 is given as GTSNPN and CDR2 as SVGIG, both from the germline V gene (reference sequence). Counted from cysteine to phenylalanine, this CDR3 has 11 amino acids. The retained sequence is limited to the CDR3, 33 bases, with the frame set at the first base. Rearrangement joined TRBV30 to TRBJ2-7; 5 matching bases give a weak D call of TRBD1. Sequenced material: naive CD8+ T cells sorted from blood. The cell subset or site label for this specimen denotes: CD45RA+CCR7+. The origin of this receptor is a young man in good health. The CDR3 protein: CAWRGVHEQYF. The DNA reads as follows: TGTGCCTGGAGAGGGGTCCACGAGCAGTACTTC.